This T cell receptor (beta chain) was captured in a study of CXCR3-negative and CXCR3-positive naive CD8 T cells. This CDR3 spans 15 amino acids. Per germline, CDR1 SGHRS and CDR2 YFSETQ. Overall study results and limits: CXCR3-positive naive cells carried more hydrophobic TRB CDR3s than CXCR3-negative naive cells did. High diversity, comparable across both naive subsets, contrasted with much lower diversity in memory CD8+ cells.

The libraries of TRB cDNA were constructed through 5' RACE using UMI labels. TCRdb reanalyzed the 5' RACE reads and collapses them to one entry per CDR3 protein, without DNA. The record lists approximately 59,000 distinct CDR3 sequences, of which the ten most abundant hold approximately 0.71%. For this clonotype: The antigen is not known.

The receptor was derived from a human donor in good health. Some clones in this sample may be carry-over from other donors' samples. The chain joins TRBV5-1 to TRBJ1-1; TCRdb calls TRBD1, which cannot be checked without DNA. Specimen: naive CXCR3+ CD8+ T cells from blood. Sample subset: CD45RO-CCR7+CD27+CD95- naive CD8+ T cells expressing CXCR3 (TNR3+). CDR3: CASSLVSGGTAEAFF.